What follows are 2 T cell receptor beta chains derived from one specimen sequenced in a study of long-term antiretroviral therapy in people with HIV. It was version v3.0 of the immunoSEQ assay that was run at survey level. The protocol was immunoSEQ multiplex PCR, while the TCRdb copy is restricted to in-frame clones and leaves out a portion. The table shows about 30,000 clones, with 70% to 85% occurring only once. This specimen consisted of unsorted PBMCs, obtained 3 years after starting antiretroviral therapy. The origin of the receptors is a man aged 35-49 years with HIV.

This clone appeared a few times. DNA for the CDR3: TGTGCCAGCAGCCGTCGACTAGCGGGGGCCTACGAGCAGTACTTC. It encodes CASSRRLAGAYEQYF. The chain combines TRBV7-8 with TRBJ2-7; 12 bases align to TRBD2. The CDR3 length is 15 residues. Trimming took 5 bases from V and 2 from J; bases not matched to a gene: 4. Looked up from germline, CDR1 is SGHVS and CDR2 is FQNEAQ.

This rearrangement joins TRBV6-6 to TRBJ1-6; 10 positions agree with TRBD1. With 2 bases clipped from V and 11 bases from J, the junction kept 9 bases outside the gene matches. Germline V lookup: CDR1 MNHNY, CDR2 SVGAGI (reference sequence). The CDR3 totals 16 residues. CDR3 residues: CASSYPPGQGRAPLHF. CDR3 in DNA: TGTGCCAGCAGTTACCCACCGGGACAGGGGAGGGCACCCCTCCACTTT.